These 12 T cell receptor beta chains share one sample of origin, sequenced in a study of blood T cells in healthy people across ages. The authors ran a second PCR of 7 to 11 cycles using a sample-barcoded 5' primer and a J-beta primer mix. MiXCR was run by TCRdb on the 5' RACE reads, yielding one entry per CDR3 protein. The sample contains some 1.6 million distinct CDR3 sequences, around 36% of which appear only once. Sequenced material: blood. These receptors were collected from a woman between 25 and 40 years old in good health.

The V gene is TRBV21-1, the J gene TRBJ2-1; TRBD1, the table's D call, lacks a check against the DNA. TRBV21-1 is labeled a pseudogene. This CDR3 contains 17 residues. The CDR3 nucleotides are TGTGCCAGCAGCAAAGTGAGAGGGGCAAGCGCCTACAATGAGCAGTTCTTC. It encodes CASSKVRGASAYNEQFF.

The V and J genes are TRBV20-1 and TRBJ2-1; TRBD2 agrees at 12 bases. With 2 bases clipped from V and 7 bases from J, the junction kept 6 bases outside the gene matches. The CDR3 contains 15 residues. Germline V gene sequence: CDR1 DFQATT, CDR2 SNEGSKA (reference sequence). CDR3 protein: CSARLTSGSKNEQFF. In nucleotides, the CDR3 is TGCAGTGCTAGATTGACTAGCGGGAGCAAAAATGAGCAGTTCTTC.

As regards this clonotype: A read error may produce the germline difference seen at one junction end. This chain uses TRBV20-1 with TRBJ2-5; 11 nucleotides match TRBD2. This CDR3 contains 15 residues. Per the germline V gene, CDR1 is DFQATT and CDR2 is SNEGSKA (reference sequence). The CDR3 is CSARASGRFVETRYF. In DNA form, the CDR3 reads TGCAGTGCTAGGGCTAGCGGGAGGTTTGTAGAGACCCGGTACTTC.

CDR3 in amino acids: CASSETNILTGYDEAFF. CDR3 DNA: TGTGCCAGCAGCGAAACTAATATCCTGACAGGGTACGATGAAGCTTTCTTT. V gene TRBV6-1 combines with J gene TRBJ1-1, with TRBD1 matching over 7 bases. V shed 6 bases and J 7 bases; nucleotides not matched to a gene: 20. The CDR3 spans 17 residues. The germline V gene has CDR1 MNHNS and CDR2 SASEGT.

The chain employs TRBV28 and TRBJ2-5, with 7 bases lining up with TRBD1. Per germline, CDR1 MDHEN and CDR2 SYDVKM. The V segment lost 6 bases and the J segment 11 bases; nucleotides outside the gene matches: 12. The CDR3 consists of 13 residues. The CDR3 loop reads CASRPTGNNEQYF. DNA of the CDR3: TGTGCCAGCAGGCCGACAGGGAACAATGAGCAGTACTTC.

CDR3 in amino acids: CAISRLAGTGGDTQYF. The CDR3 DNA reads as TGTGCCATCAGTCGACTAGCGGGAACGGGGGGGGATACGCAGTATTTT. The chain combines TRBV10-3 with TRBJ2-3; 11 bases are shared with TRBD2. The trim removed 5 bases at V and 6 bases at J, leaving 10 bases unmatched. CDR1 is ENHRY and CDR2 is SYGVKD in the germline V gene. This CDR3 is built from 16 residues.

The chain combines TRBV3-1 with TRBJ2-1; TRBD2 matches at 9 bases. The ends lost 1 base at V and 10 bases at J; junction bases unmatched: 17. CDR1 is LGHDT, CDR2 YNNKEL, per germline (reference sequence). CDR3 length: 18 amino acids. The CDR3 DNA reads TGTGCCAGCAGCCAAGTTACTCAGCGGGAGGCCCCATTTTCGGAGCAGTTCTTC. Translating it yields CASSQVTQREAPFSEQFF.

The chain combines TRBV27 with TRBJ1-2; D perhaps matches TRBD1 (6 bases). Trimming removed 6 bases at V and 6 bases at J, with 17 bases between. The CDR3 length is 14 residues. Germline V gene data show CDR1 as MNHEY and CDR2 as SMNVEV (reference sequence). CDR3 sequence: CASSYTGMWNGYTF. The CDR3 DNA reads as TGTGCCAGCAGCTATACAGGGATGTGGAATGGCTACACCTTC.

V usage is TRBV6-1 and J usage is TRBJ2-1; 10 bases align to TRBD2. The trim removed 5 bases at V and 8 bases at J, leaving 6 bases unmatched. The CDR3 totals 14 residues. CDR1 MNHNS and CDR2 SASEGT come from the germline V gene. The CDR3 reads CASSNSGRADEQFF. CDR3 DNA: TGTGCCAGCAGTAACAGCGGGAGGGCCGATGAGCAGTTCTTC.

This clonotype was detected a few times. This chain connects TRBV2 to TRBJ2-3, with TRBD2 as a possible D gene (5 bases). The CDR3 runs to 13 residues. The germline CDR1 and CDR2 sequences are SNHLY and FYNNEI. Deletions cut 8 bases from V and 2 bases from J, with 11 bases between. CDR3 residues: CASGLFNTDTQYF. The CDR3 DNA sequence: TGTGCCAGCGGACTGTTCAACACAGATACGCAGTATTTT.

This clonotype was counted between two and nine times. One end of the junction does not line up with germline, which may come from a read error. The chain employs TRBV27 and TRBJ1-4; D is possibly TRBD1 (6 bases). Germline lookup yields CDR1 MNHEY and CDR2 SMNVEV (reference sequence). The CDR3 extends over 17 amino acids. CDR3 nucleotides: TGTGCCGGCAGTTTAGGATTCCCGGGACACAATGCCGAAGGGCTGTTTTTT. Translation: CAGSLGFPGHNAEGLFF.

This sequence joins TRBV4-1 and TRBJ1-6, with 7 nucleotides matching TRBD1. This CDR3 has 15 amino acids. The germline V gene encodes CDR1 MGHRA and CDR2 YSYEKL. V shed 0 bases and J 9 bases; nucleotides not matched to a gene: 5. The CDR3 loop reads CASSQDRGAGSPLHF. The CDR3 nucleotides read TGCGCCAGCAGCCAAGACAGGGGGGCTGGTTCACCCCTCCACTTT.